This entry concerns a single TCR beta chain. No antigen is known for it. This record comes from a study of T cell responses to AZD1222 COVID-19 vaccine. Whole-study findings and limits: Repertoire sampling happened only post peak T cell response. Of spike-specific TCRs, nearly half reportedly target regions left unmutated in variants. The donors showed a predominance of white British ancestry and of females, with possible underestimation of clonal diversity.

Clones were sequenced by immunoSEQ multiplex PCR, and TCRdb holds only the in-frame ones, with some missing. The profile covers more than 150,000 clones, with over 70% appearing a single time and approximately 9.1% taken by the ten largest. This receptor was identified in an adult who received the AZD1222 COVID-19 vaccine. The starting material was peripheral blood, obtained 28 days after the second AZD1222 dose.

The CDR3 here is CASSLGHNNYGYTF. CDR3 coding DNA: TGTGCCAGCAGCTTAGGTCATAATAACTATGGCTACACCTTC. J is TRBJ1-2 and V is TRBV11-2; D not resolved. Germline-derived CDR1 and CDR2 are SGHAT and FQNNGV. The CDR3 contains 14 residues. The V end was cut by 1 base, the J end by 1 base, with 7 bases between.